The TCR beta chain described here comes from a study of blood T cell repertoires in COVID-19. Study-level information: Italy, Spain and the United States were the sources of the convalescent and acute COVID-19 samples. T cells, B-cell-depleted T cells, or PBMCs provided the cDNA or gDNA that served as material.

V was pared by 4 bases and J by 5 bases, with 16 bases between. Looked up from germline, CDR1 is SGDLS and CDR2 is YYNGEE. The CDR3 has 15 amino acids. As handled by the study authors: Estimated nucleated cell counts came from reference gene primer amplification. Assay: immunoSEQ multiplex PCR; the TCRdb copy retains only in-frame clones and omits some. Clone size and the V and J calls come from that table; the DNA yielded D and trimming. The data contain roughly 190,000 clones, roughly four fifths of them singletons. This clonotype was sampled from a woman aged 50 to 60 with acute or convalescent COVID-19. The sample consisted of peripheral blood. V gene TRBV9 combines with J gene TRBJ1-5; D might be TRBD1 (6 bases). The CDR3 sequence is CASSRTGNAYQPQHF. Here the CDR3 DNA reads TGTGCCAGCAGCCGAACAGGGAATGCCTATCAGCCCCAGCATTTT.